This is a list of T cell receptor beta chains from one sample in a study of spatial heterogeneity in lung cancer. In TCRdb, the 5' RACE reads were re-called with MiXCR into one record per CDR3 protein. Of about 16,000 distinct CDR3 sequences listed, around 7% were seen once; the top ten hold roughly 21%. Sequences were derived from lung tumor tissue, sampled at surgery. These receptors originate from a female donor with early-stage non-small cell lung cancer. CDR3s include the opening cysteine and the closing phenylalanine or tryptophan. Fields, in order: clone size, D gene, V gene, J gene, CDR3 protein, CDR3 DNA. The D gene is left open where the match is weak. Not all rows give a size; the values are once, few, many and, for expanded clones, a class.

few	-	TRBV5-1	TRBJ2-5	CASSERTVLQETQYF	TGCGCCAGCAGCGAACGGACAGTTCTCCAAGAGACCCAGTACTTC
many	TRBD2	TRBV20-1	TRBJ2-1	CSAENPSGGANEQFF	TGCAGTGCTGAAAACCCTAGCGGGGGGGCCAATGAGCAGTTCTTC
many	-	TRBV7-2	TRBJ2-5	CASSPSRVETQYF	TGTGCCAGCAGCCCAAGTAGGGTCGAGACCCAGTACTTC
many	TRBD2	TRBV9	TRBJ2-1	CASSESTSGGANEQFF	TGTGCCAGCAGCGAATCAACTAGCGGGGGGGCGAATGAGCAGTTCTTC
many	TRBD1	TRBV14	TRBJ1-2	CASSPQTGGGYTF	TGTGCCAGCAGCCCCCAGACAGGGGGGGGCTACACCTTC
many	TRBD2	TRBV7-6	TRBJ2-7	CASSLGASGGSYEQYF	TGTGCCAGCAGCTTAGGAGCTAGCGGGGGGTCCTACGAGCAGTACTTC
many	-	TRBV15	TRBJ2-5	CATSKGMETQYF	TGTGCCACCAGCAAGGGGATGGAGACCCAGTACTTC
many	-	TRBV18	TRBJ2-1	CASSGGAYNEQFF	TGTGCCAGCTCAGGGGGCGCCTACAATGAGCAGTTCTTC
few	TRBD1	TRBV18	TRBJ1-2	CASHRGRTYGYTF	TGTGCCAGTCATAGGGGGCGCACCTATGGCTACACCTTC
medium-sized	-	TRBV12-3/TRBV12-4	TRBJ1-2	CASSSLRGGYTF	TGTGCCAGCAGTTCCCTGCGCGGTGGCTACACCTTC
many	-	TRBV20-1	TRBJ2-3	CSAFPPQSTDTQYF	TGCAGTGCTTTCCCCCCGCAGAGCACAGATACGCAGTATTTT
many	TRBD2	TRBV9	TRBJ2-3	CASSVEAGGTDTQYF	TGTGCCAGCAGCGTAGAGGCGGGGGGCACAGATACGCAGTATTTT
many	-	TRBV12-3/TRBV12-4	TRBJ2-6	CASSLGSPPVLTF	TGTGCCAGCAGTTTGGGCTCTCCGCCCGTCCTGACTTTC
medium-sized	-	TRBV12-3/TRBV12-4	TRBJ1-3	CASTQRARGTGNTIYF	TGTGCCAGCACCCAGCGGGCGCGGGGGACTGGAAACACCATATATTTT
many	TRBD1	TRBV5-1	TRBJ1-3	CASSLDSGGTGNTIYF	TGCGCCAGCAGCTTGGACTCAGGGGGGACTGGAAACACCATATATTTT
medium-sized	TRBD1	TRBV12-3/TRBV12-4	TRBJ1-6	CASTTGQLGGSPLHF	TGTGCCAGCACTACGGGACAGCTTGGTGGCTCACCCCTCCACTTT
many	TRBD2	TRBV7-7	TRBJ2-1	CASSLISTSGGSSEQFF	TGTGCCAGCAGCCTCATCTCGACTAGCGGGGGATCCTCTGAGCAGTTCTTC
many	-	TRBV2	TRBJ2-7	CASSAGDEQYF	TGTGCCAGCAGTGCGGGGGACGAGCAGTACTTC
few	-	TRBV14	TRBJ1-1	CASSQDGKTEAFF	TGTGCCAGCAGCCAAGACGGCAAGACTGAAGCTTTCTTT
many	-	TRBV10-2	TRBJ1-3	CASSDQGAPGNTIYF	TGCGCCAGCAGTGACCAGGGAGCCCCTGGAAACACCATATATTTT
medium-sized	TRBD1	TRBV29-1	TRBJ1-6	CSAGTGSGDSPLHF	TGCAGCGCCGGGACAGGGTCGGGGGATTCACCCCTCCACTTT
large	-	TRBV12-3/TRBV12-4	TRBJ1-5	CASSLSGGQGYQPQHF	TGTGCCAGCAGTTTATCGGGAGGCCAGGGTTATCAGCCCCAGCATTTT
-	-	TRBV11-2	TRBJ2-1	CASSLSVYNEQFF	TGTGCCAGCAGCCTCAGCGTCTACAATGAGCAGTTCTTC
many	TRBD1	TRBV5-1	TRBJ2-6	CASSLTGLSSGANVLTF	TGCGCCAGCAGCCTGACAGGGTTAAGCTCTGGGGCCAACGTCCTGACTTTC
many	TRBD1	TRBV30	TRBJ1-6	CAWRIQGAESPLHF	TGTGCCTGGAGGATACAGGGGGCAGAATCACCCCTCCACTTT
many	-	TRBV20-1	TRBJ1-2	CSAPQGSYGYTF	TGCAGTGCTCCTCAGGGAAGCTATGGCTACACCTTC
many	TRBD1	TRBV12-3/TRBV12-4	TRBJ1-1	CASSFSDRVYAEAFF	TGTGCCAGCAGTTTTTCGGACAGGGTTTATGCTGAAGCTTTCTTT
medium-sized	-	TRBV20-1	TRBJ1-5	CSANSVPPFGQPQHF	TGCAGTGCGAACTCGGTCCCCCCTTTCGGTCAGCCCCAGCATTTT
many	TRBD1	TRBV2	TRBJ2-1	CASTGTDSYNEQFF	TGTGCCAGTACCGGGACAGACTCCTACAATGAGCAGTTCTTC
many	-	TRBV23-1	TRBJ2-7	CASSQSESRDAYEQYF	TGCGCCAGCAGTCAATCAGAATCCAGGGATGCCTACGAGCAGTACTTC